The 16 T cell receptor beta chains below were found in one sample sequenced in a study of cytomegalovirus exposure and HLA in healthy donors. Vbeta (60) and Jbeta (13) primers were used in the PCR. Sequencing used immunoSEQ multiplex PCR; TCRdb keeps in-frame clones, though not all of them. The data hold around 200,000 clones, with approximately 79% observed a single time. The sequenced material came from PBMCs. The receptor set was obtained from a man between 45 and 60 years old in good health and CMV-seronegative.

The chain combines TRBV5-4 with TRBJ2-1; 9 bases agree with TRBD2. This CDR3 is built from 15 residues. The germline V gene encodes CDR1 SGHNT and CDR2 YYREEE (reference sequence). With 3 bases clipped from V and 5 bases from J, the junction kept 6 bases outside the gene matches. The CDR3 sequence: CASSSGTSFDNEQFF. CDR3 coding DNA: TGTGCCAGCAGCTCCGGGACTAGCTTCGACAATGAGCAGTTCTTC.

This sequence joins TRBV5-8 and TRBJ2-1; a possible D gene is TRBD2 (6 bases). Germline V gene data show CDR1 as SGHTS and CDR2 as YDEGEE. This CDR3 is built from 16 residues. V lost 1 base, J lost 0 bases, and 11 bases lay in between. The CDR3 sequence: CASSLSSGLSYNEQFF. The CDR3 DNA reads as TGTGCCAGCAGCTTGAGTAGCGGACTCTCCTACAATGAGCAGTTCTTC.

With respect to this clone: One junction end does not reproduce the germline sequence, and a read error may be involved. This chain links TRBV18 with TRBJ2-7; a weak D match, TRBD2 (6 bases). Germline V gene lookup returns CDR1 KGHSH and CDR2 LQKENI. The CDR3 contains 16 residues. This CDR3 is CASTPVAGTLSYEQYF. The CDR3 bases are TGTGCCAGCACACCTGTTGCCGGGACTCTCTCCTACGAGCAGTACTTC.

The chain's CDR3 is CASSRDSGYTF. The CDR3, as DNA: TGTGCCAGCAGCCGGGACAGTGGCTACACCTTC. J is TRBJ1-2 and V is TRBV6-6, with TRBD1 matching 7 bases. Germline CDR1 MNHNY, CDR2 SVGAGI (reference sequence). V lost 6 bases and J lost 7; bases outside the gene matches: 2. The CDR3 has 11 residues.

The chain employs TRBV2 and TRBJ2-7; a possible D gene is TRBD1 (6 bases). The V end was cut by 6 bases, the J end by 5 bases, with 17 bases between. CDR1 is SNHLY, CDR2 FYNNEI, per germline. The CDR3 consists of 14 residues. Here the CDR3 DNA reads TGTGCCAGCAGCGGGGACACCTCCAGTAACGAGCAGTACTTC. This encodes CASSGDTSSNEQYF. Full variable domain (rest looked up from reference TRBV2 and TRBJ2-7): EPEVTQTPSHQVTQMGQEVILRCVPISNHLYFYWYRQILGQKVEFLVSFYNNEISEKSEIFDDQFSVERPDGSNFTLKIRSTKLEDSAMYFCASSGDTSSNEQYFGPGTRLTVT.

The chain joins TRBV27 to TRBJ2-7; TRBD2 matches at 8 bases. Germline-derived CDR1 and CDR2 are MNHEY and SMNVEV (reference sequence). J lost 0 bases, V lost 4 bases, and 11 bases had no gene match. The CDR3 length is 17 residues. The CDR3 DNA reads TGTGCCAGCAGTTCCCATCGGGAGGGGAGGGCCTCCTACGAGCAGTACTTC. This translates into CASSSHREGRASYEQYF.

The gene calls are TRBV28 and TRBJ1-5, with 7 bases lining up with TRBD1. V dropped 5 bases and J dropped 0; count of bases not matched to a gene: 4. From germline, CDR1 is MDHEN and CDR2 SYDVKM. This CDR3 has 15 residues. The CDR3 bases are TGTGCCAGCAGTAGGGGGCCCTATAGCAATCAGCCCCAGCATTTT. As protein: CASSRGPYSNQPQHF.

This sequence joins TRBV7-2 and TRBJ2-7, with a possible D match to TRBD2 (7 bases). Germline V gene lookup returns CDR1 SGHTA and CDR2 FQGNSA. This CDR3 has 16 residues. V shed 7 bases and J shed 3 bases, with 22 bases lying between them. CDR3 nucleotides: TGTGCCAGCAAATTAGGAGGGGGGGCAGGGGTCTACGAGCAGTACTTC. This translates into CASKLGGGAGVYEQYF. Looking up the rest from reference TRBV7-2 and TRBJ2-7 gives the full variable domain: GAGVSQSPSNKVTEKGKDVELRCDPISGHTALYWYRQSLGQGLEFLIYFQGNSAPDKSGLPSDRFSAERTGGSVSTLTIQRTQQEDSAVYLCASKLGGGAGVYEQYFGPGTRLTVT.

The genes are TRBV13 and TRBJ2-7; 7 bases are a match to TRBD2. Germline V gene data show CDR1 as PRHDT and CDR2 as FYEKMQ (reference sequence). V was clipped by 3 bases and J by 1 base; unmatched bases: 12. The CDR3 contains 17 residues. CDR3 nucleotides: TGTGCCAGCAGCTTCTTCCTTTCGCGGGAGTTATCCTACGAGCAGTACTTC. It is translated as CASSFFLSRELSYEQYF.

This chain links TRBV4-1 with TRBJ2-1, with 10 bases lining up with TRBD2. The CDR3 has 17 residues. Germline CDR1 reads MGHRA; CDR2 reads YSYEKL. V lost 1 base, J lost 7 bases, and 10 bases stayed unmatched. The CDR3 nucleotides read TGCGCCAGCAGCCAAGTTTTGGCTAGCGGGAGAGAAAATGAGCAGTTCTTC. Translating gives CASSQVLASGRENEQFF.

Notes on this clone: This specimen includes other DNA sequences encoding the same CDR3. This chain joins TRBV5-1 and TRBJ2-1; D is possibly TRBD2 (5 bases). Between the trimmed V and J ends, which lost 0 bases and 3 bases, there was a span of 10 bases. Germline assignment: CDR1 SGHRS and CDR2 YFSETQ. There are 15 residues in the CDR3. This chain's CDR3 is CASSLDGGSYNEQFF. The CDR3 DNA follows: TGCGCCAGCAGCTTGGACGGTGGGAGCTACAATGAGCAGTTCTTC.

J is TRBJ2-7 and V is TRBV30, with TRBD2 matching 10 bases. Germline V lookup: CDR1 GTSNPN, CDR2 SVGIG (reference sequence). The CDR3 has 13 amino acids. Trimming cost V 0 bases and J 6 bases; bases outside gene matches: 2. The CDR3 coding sequence is TGTGCCTGGAGTGTAGCGGGAGGGGGCGAGCAGTACTTC. As protein: CAWSVAGGGEQYF.

V is TRBV30 and J is TRBJ2-7, with 13 nucleotides matching TRBD2. V shed 2 bases, J shed 4 bases, and the junction held 5 bases outside the gene matches. CDR3 size: 15 residues. The germline gives CDR1 GTSNPN, CDR2 SVGIG (reference sequence). The DNA for the CDR3 is TGTGCCTGGAGTACCCGGACTAGCGGGAGATACGAGCAGTACTTC. Residues: CAWSTRTSGRYEQYF.

The chain combines TRBV27 with TRBJ2-2; D perhaps matches TRBD1 (5 bases). Germline values: CDR1 MNHEY, CDR2 SMNVEV (reference sequence). This CDR3 is built from 17 residues. Trimming removed 1 base from V and 7 bases from J, with 19 bases in between. The CDR3 region is CASSLYPTGRVSGELFF. The CDR3, as DNA: TGTGCCAGCAGTTTATACCCCACAGGACGGGTTAGCGGGGAGCTGTTTTTT.

The chain joins TRBV5-5 to TRBJ1-5, with D uncertain. V dropped 0 bases and J dropped 1 base, with 5 bases sitting between them. This CDR3 comprises 14 residues. The germline V gene encodes CDR1 SGHKS and CDR2 YYEKEE (reference sequence). CDR3 amino acids: CASSLAGSNQPQHF. DNA for the CDR3: TGTGCCAGCAGCTTGGCGGGGAGCAATCAGCCCCAGCATTTT.

This clone has only one observation. The chain uses TRBV6-5 and TRBJ1-2, with no clear D. CDR1 is MNHEY and CDR2 is SVGAGI in the germline V gene. V was trimmed by 0 bases and J by 0 bases, leaving 8 bases between them. CDR3 length equals 15 residues. CDR3 in amino acids: CASSYSAHPNYGYTF. In DNA, the CDR3 is TGTGCCAGCAGTTACTCTGCGCACCCTAACTATGGCTACACCTTC.